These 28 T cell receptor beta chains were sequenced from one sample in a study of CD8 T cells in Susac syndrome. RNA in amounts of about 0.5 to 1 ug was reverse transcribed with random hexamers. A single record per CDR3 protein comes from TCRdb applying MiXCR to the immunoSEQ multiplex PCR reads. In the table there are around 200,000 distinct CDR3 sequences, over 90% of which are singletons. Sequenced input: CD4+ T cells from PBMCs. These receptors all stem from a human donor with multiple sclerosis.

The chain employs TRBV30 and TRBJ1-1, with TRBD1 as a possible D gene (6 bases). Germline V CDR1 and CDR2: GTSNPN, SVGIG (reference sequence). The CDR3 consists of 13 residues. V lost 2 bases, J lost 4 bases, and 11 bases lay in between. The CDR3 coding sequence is TGTGCCTGGAGTCGCAAACAGGGCACTGAAGCTTTCTTT. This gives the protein CAWSRKQGTEAFF.

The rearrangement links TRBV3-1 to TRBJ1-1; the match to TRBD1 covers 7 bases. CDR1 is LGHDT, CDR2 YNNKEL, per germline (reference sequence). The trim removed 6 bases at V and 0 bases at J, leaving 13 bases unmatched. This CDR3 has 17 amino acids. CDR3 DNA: TGTGCCAGCAGACAAACAGGGGCGGAATGGATGAACACTGAAGCTTTCTTT. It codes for CASRQTGAEWMNTEAFF.

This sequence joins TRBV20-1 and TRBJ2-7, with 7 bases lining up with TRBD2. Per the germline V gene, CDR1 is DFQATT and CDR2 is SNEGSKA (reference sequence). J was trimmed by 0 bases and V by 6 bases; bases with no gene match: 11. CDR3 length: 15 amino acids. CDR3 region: CSARSLARSSYEQYF. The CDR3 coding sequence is TGCAGTGCCAGATCACTAGCGAGGAGCTCCTACGAGCAGTACTTC.

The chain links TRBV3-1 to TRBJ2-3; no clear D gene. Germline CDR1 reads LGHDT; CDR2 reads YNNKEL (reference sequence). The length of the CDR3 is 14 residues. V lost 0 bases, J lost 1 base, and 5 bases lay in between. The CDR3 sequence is CASSQEKGTDTQYF. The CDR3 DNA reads TGTGCCAGCAGCCAAGAAAAGGGCACAGATACGCAGTATTTT.

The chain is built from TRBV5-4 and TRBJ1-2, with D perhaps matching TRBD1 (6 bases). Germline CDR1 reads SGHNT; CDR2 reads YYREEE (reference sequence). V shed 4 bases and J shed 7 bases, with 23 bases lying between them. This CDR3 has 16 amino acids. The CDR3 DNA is TGTGCCAGCAGCCCCCCTGGAGGGGGGGAAATAGGTGGCTACACCTTC. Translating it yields CASSPPGGGEIGGYTF.

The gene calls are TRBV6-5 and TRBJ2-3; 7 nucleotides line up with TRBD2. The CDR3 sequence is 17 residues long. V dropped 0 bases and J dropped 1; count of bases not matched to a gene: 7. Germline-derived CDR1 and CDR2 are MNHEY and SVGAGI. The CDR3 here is CASSYSASGYGTDTQYF. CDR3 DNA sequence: TGTGCCAGCAGTTACTCGGCTAGCGGTTACGGCACAGATACGCAGTATTTT.

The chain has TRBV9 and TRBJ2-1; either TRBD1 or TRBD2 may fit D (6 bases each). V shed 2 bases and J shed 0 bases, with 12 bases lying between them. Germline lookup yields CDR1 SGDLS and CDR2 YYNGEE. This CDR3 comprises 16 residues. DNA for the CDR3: TGTGCCAGCAGCGTTAGGGGGGACGTCTCCTACAATGAGCAGTTCTTC. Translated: CASSVRGDVSYNEQFF.

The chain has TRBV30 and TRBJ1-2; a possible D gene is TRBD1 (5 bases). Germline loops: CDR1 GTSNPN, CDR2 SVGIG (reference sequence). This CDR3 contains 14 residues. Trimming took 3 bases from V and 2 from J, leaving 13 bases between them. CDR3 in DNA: TGTGCCTGGAGGGCTGACAGCTTGAACTATGGCTACACCTTC. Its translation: CAWRADSLNYGYTF.

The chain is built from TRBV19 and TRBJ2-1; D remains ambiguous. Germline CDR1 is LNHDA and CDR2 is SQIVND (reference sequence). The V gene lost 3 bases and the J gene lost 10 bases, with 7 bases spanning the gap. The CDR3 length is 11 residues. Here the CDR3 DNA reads TGTGCCAGTAGTATTCTCCAGGAGCAGTTCTTC. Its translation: CASSILQEQFF.

The CDR3 nucleotides are TGTGCCAGCAGCTTGCCGGCTAGCGCAACAGATACGCAGTATTTT. This gives the protein CASSLPASATDTQYF. The rearrangement joins TRBV5-4 to TRBJ2-3, with a possible D match to TRBD2 (6 bases). CDR1 is SGHNT and CDR2 is YYREEE in the germline V gene (reference sequence). The CDR3 runs to 15 residues. V lost 1 base to trimming and J lost 3 bases, with 12 bases between them.

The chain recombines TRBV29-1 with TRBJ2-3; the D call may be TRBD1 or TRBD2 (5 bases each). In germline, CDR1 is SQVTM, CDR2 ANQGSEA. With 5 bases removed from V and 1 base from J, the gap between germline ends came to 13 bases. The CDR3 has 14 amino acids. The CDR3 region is CSVCWDPCTDTQYF. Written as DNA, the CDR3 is TGCAGCGTTTGCTGGGACCCCTGCACAGATACGCAGTATTTT.

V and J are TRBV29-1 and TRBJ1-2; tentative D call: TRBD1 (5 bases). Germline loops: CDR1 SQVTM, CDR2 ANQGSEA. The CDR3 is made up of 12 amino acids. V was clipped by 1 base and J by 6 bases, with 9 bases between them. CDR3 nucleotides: TGCAGCGTTGAAGGGCAGGGAAATGGCTACACCTTC. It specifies CSVEGQGNGYTF.

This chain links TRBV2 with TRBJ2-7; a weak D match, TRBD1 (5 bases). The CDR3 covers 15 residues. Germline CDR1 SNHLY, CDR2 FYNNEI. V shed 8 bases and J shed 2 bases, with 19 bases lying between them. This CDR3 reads CASLREMAATYEQYF. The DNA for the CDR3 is TGTGCCAGCCTCAGGGAAATGGCAGCTACCTACGAGCAGTACTTC. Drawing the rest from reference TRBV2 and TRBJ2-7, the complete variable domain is EPEVTQTPSHQVTQMGQEVILRCVPISNHLYFYWYRQILGQKVEFLVSFYNNEISEKSEIFDDQFSVERPDGSNFTLKIRSTKLEDSAMYFCASLREMAATYEQYFGPGTRLTVT.

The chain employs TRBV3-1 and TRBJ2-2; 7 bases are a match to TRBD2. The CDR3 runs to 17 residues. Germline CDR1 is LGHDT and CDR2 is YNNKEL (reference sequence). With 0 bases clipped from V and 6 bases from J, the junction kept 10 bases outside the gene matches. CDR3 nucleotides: TGTGCCAGCAGCCAAGAATGGCGGGGGACCTTAGCCGGGGAGCTGTTTTTT. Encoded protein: CASSQEWRGTLAGELFF.

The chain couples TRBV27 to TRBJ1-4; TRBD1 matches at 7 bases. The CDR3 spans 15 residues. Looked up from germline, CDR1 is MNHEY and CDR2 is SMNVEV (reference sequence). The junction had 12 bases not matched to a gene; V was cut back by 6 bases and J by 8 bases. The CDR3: CASSRTTGVGEKLFF. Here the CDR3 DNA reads TGTGCCAGCAGCCGAACAACAGGGGTTGGCGAAAAACTGTTTTTT.

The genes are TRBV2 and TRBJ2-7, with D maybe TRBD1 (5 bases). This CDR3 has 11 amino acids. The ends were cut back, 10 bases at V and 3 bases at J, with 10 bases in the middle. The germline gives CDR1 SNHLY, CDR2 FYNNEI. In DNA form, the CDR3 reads TGTGCCACCGAGACAGTCTACGAGCAGTACTTC. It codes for CATETVYEQYF.

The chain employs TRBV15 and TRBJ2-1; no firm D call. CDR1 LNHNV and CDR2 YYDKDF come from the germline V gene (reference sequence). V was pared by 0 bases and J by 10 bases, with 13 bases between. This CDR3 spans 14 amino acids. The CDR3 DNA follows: TGTGCCACCAGCAGAGATCGCCCTTCCAGGGAGCAGTTCTTC. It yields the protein CATSRDRPSREQFF.

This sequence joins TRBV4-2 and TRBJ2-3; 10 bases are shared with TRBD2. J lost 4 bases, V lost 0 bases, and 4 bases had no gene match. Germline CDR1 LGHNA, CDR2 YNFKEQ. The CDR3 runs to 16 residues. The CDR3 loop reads CASSQDKRGGADTQYF. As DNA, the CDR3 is TGTGCCAGCAGCCAAGATAAGCGGGGGGGCGCAGATACGCAGTATTTT.

The CDR3 region has the DNA TGTGCCAGCGGCCCGGACAGCCGGGGGGGAGAGCAGTACGTC. This encodes CASGPDSRGGEQYV. V usage is TRBV7-9 and J usage is TRBJ2-7; 8 bases line up with TRBD2. This CDR3 is 14 amino acids long. V was clipped by 8 bases and J by 7 bases; unmatched bases: 13. The germline V gene encodes CDR1 SEHNR and CDR2 FQNEAQ (reference sequence).

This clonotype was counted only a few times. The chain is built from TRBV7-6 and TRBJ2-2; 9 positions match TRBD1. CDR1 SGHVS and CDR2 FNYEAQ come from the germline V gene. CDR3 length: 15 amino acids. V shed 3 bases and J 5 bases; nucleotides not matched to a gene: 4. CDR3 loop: CASSLGQGGTGELFF. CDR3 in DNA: TGTGCCAGCAGCTTGGGACAGGGAGGGACCGGGGAGCTGTTTTTT.

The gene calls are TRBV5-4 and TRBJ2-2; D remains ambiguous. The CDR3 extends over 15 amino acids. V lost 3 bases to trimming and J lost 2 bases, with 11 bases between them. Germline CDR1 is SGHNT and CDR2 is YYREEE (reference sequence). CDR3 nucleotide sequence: TGTGCCAGCAGCTCCCTAGAGACCAACACCGGGGAGCTGTTTTTT. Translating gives CASSSLETNTGELFF.

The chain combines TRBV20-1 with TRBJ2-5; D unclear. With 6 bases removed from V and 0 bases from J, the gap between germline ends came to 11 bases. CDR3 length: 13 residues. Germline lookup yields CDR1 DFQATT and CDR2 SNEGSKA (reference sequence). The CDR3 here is CSAAWSYQETQYF. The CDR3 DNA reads TGCAGTGCCGCCTGGAGCTACCAAGAGACCCAGTACTTC.

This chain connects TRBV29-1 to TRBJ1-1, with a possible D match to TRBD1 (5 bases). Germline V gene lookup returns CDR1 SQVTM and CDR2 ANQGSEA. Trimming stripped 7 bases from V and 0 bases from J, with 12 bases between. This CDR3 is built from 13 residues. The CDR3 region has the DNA TGCAGCGCTAGGGGCCTCTTGAACACTGAAGCTTTCTTT. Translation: CSARGLLNTEAFF.

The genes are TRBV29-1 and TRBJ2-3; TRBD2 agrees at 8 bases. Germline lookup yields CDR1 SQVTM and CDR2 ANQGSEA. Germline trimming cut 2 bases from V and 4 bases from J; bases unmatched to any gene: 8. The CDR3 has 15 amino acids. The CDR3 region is CSVEKTSARADTQYF. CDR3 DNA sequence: TGCAGCGTTGAAAAGACTAGCGCCCGGGCAGATACGCAGTATTTT.

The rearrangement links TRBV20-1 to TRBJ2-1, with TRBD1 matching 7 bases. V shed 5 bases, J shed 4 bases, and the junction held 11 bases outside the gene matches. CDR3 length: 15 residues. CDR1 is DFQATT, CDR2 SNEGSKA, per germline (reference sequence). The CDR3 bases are TGCAGTGCTGCGCACGCCTTGACAGGGTACAATGAGCAGTTCTTC. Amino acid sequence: CSAAHALTGYNEQFF.

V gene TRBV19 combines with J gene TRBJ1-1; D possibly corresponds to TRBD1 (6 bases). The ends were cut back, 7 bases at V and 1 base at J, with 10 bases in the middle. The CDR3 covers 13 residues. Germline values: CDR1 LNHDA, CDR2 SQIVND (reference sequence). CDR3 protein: CASTRQANTEAFF. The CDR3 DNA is TGTGCCAGTACCCGACAGGCGAACACTGAAGCTTTCTTT. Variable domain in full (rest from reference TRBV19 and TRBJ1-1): DGGITQSPKYLFRKEGQNVTLSCEQNLNHDAMYWYRQDPGQGLRLIYYSQIVNDFQKGDIAEGYSVSREKKESFPLTVTSAQKNPTAFYLCASTRQANTEAFFGQGTRLTVV.

CDR3 protein: CSAVPGLAGDIQYF. The DNA of the CDR3 is TGCAGTGCTGTGCCCGGGCTAGCGGGTGACATTCAGTACTTC. The V gene is TRBV20-1, the J gene TRBJ2-4; 8 bases fit TRBD2. Germline assignment: CDR1 DFQATT and CDR2 SNEGSKA (reference sequence). The CDR3 has 14 residues. V lost 5 bases, J lost 8 bases, and 11 bases stayed unmatched.

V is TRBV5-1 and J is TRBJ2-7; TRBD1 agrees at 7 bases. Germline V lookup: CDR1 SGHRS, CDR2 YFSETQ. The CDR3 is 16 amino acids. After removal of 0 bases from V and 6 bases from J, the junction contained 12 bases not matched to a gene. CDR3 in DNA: TGCGCCAGCAGCTTGGCTAGGGAAGGGGGCTTGGCCGAGCAGTACTTC. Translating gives CASSLAREGGLAEQYF.